One and the same sample provided the 27 T cell receptor beta chains below, sequenced in a study of T-cell memory formation after mild COVID-19. TCRdb re-analysed the 5' RACE reads in MiXCR, keeping a single row per CDR3 protein. This sample has 550,000 to 600,000 distinct CDR3 sequences, with less than 25% found just once. The sequencing input was PBMCs or a T cell subset sorted from them (not recorded which). These receptors were collected from an adult woman who had mild COVID-19 (a few samples of this study predate the infection). Cell type and time point are not known.

CDR3 amino acids: CATSGPPWNQETQYF. The CDR3 nucleotides are TGTGCCACCAGTGGTCCCCCATGGAACCAAGAGACCCAGTACTTC. This chain links TRBV24-1 with TRBJ2-5; D remains ambiguous. Trimming stripped 5 bases from V and 0 bases from J, with 12 bases between. The CDR3 consists of 15 residues. Germline V CDR1 and CDR2: KGHDR, SFDVKD.

This clonotype came up a few times. V and J are TRBV5-1 and TRBJ1-1; 7 bases line up with TRBD1. V lost 4 bases, J lost 7 bases, and 10 bases stayed unmatched. This CDR3 has 14 residues. Per germline, CDR1 SGHRS and CDR2 YFSETQ. CDR3 protein: CASSIYPGTDEAFF. The CDR3 DNA follows: TGCGCCAGCAGCATCTACCCGGGGACAGATGAAGCTTTCTTT.

The table lists this clonotype with a few counts. The chain employs TRBV6-2 or TRBV6-3 and TRBJ2-5; D not certain. V lost 6 bases and J lost 2, with 10 bases in between. Germline V gene lookup returns CDR1 MNHEY and CDR2 SVGEGT. This CDR3 is built from 13 residues. The CDR3 bases are TGTGCCAGCAGGACCGACTTTCAAGAGACCCAGTACTTC. Protein: CASRTDFQETQYF.

This clonotype was detected many times. V and J are TRBV7-2 and TRBJ2-3, with TRBD2 identical over 7 bases. Per germline, CDR1 SGHTA and CDR2 FQGNSA. V lost 1 base to trimming and J lost 6 bases; unmatched junction nucleotides: 16. The CDR3 has 18 residues. The CDR3 region is CASSLETFLAAGVDTQYF. The CDR3 DNA reads as TGTGCCAGCAGCTTAGAGACCTTTCTAGCGGCAGGCGTGGATACGCAGTATTTT.

V and J are TRBV30 and TRBJ2-3; weak D call: TRBD1 (6 bases). Germline CDR1 and CDR2: GTSNPN and SVGIG (reference sequence). V was trimmed by 6 bases and J by 4 bases, leaving 17 bases between them. This CDR3 region has 14 residues. CDR3 sequence (DNA): TGTGCCTGTACAGGGCAGGGTTTGGCAGATACGCAGTATTTT. It specifies CACTGQGLADTQYF.

The chain carries TRBV6-2 or TRBV6-3 and TRBJ1-5, with TRBD1 as a possible D gene (6 bases). The germline V gene has CDR1 MNHEY and CDR2 SVGEGT. Trimming took off 5 bases at V and 8 bases at J, with 16 bases between the two ends. The CDR3 has 14 amino acids. The CDR3 bases are TGTGCCAGCAGTGGACAGCTTGGGCTCGAGCCCCAGCATTTT. Its protein product is CASSGQLGLEPQHF.

This clonotype was counted only a few times. The chain is built from TRBV29-1 and TRBJ1-4; TRBD1 is a possible D gene (5 bases). The length of the CDR3 is 12 residues. V dropped 5 bases and J dropped 7 bases, with 11 bases sitting between them. Per the germline V gene, CDR1 is SQVTM and CDR2 is ANQGSEA. Here the CDR3 reads CSVRQGAEKLFF. The CDR3 DNA is TGCAGCGTTCGTCAGGGCGCTGAAAAACTGTTTTTT.

Worth noting for this clonotype: A single base separates this from a much larger clone, so it may be a read error. The chain couples TRBV6-1 to TRBJ1-5, with 7 bases aligning to TRBD1. Losses at the gene ends were 6 bases for V and 0 bases for J; bases not matched to a gene: 2. Germline V gene sequence: CDR1 MNHNS, CDR2 SASEGT. The CDR3 covers 14 residues. The CDR3 is CASRGQYSNQPQHF. In DNA form, the CDR3 reads TGTGCCAGCAGGGGACAGTATAGCAATCAGCCCCAGCATTTT.

This chain links TRBV29-1 with TRBJ2-1; tentatively, D is TRBD2 (6 bases). The CDR3 is 13 amino acids. The germline CDR1 and CDR2 sequences are SQVTM and ANQGSEA. The V end was cut by 3 bases, the J end by 7 bases, with 13 bases between. CDR3 residues: CSVEPLGRNEQFF. CDR3 sequence (DNA): TGCAGCGTTGAGCCACTAGGGAGGAATGAGCAGTTCTTC.

The sample holds a few counts of this clonotype. The chain combines TRBV29-1 with TRBJ2-1, with 9 nucleotides matching TRBD2. The CDR3 loop spans 13 amino acids. Germline V gives CDR1 SQVTM, CDR2 ANQGSEA. V dropped 3 bases and J dropped 8; count of bases not matched to a gene: 5. The CDR3: CSVEGGREYEQFF. CDR3 nucleotide sequence: TGCAGCGTTGAGGGCGGGAGGGAGTATGAGCAGTTCTTC.

The chain combines TRBV14 with TRBJ2-1, with D perhaps matching TRBD1 (6 bases). V lost 1 base, J lost 5 bases, and 15 bases lay in between. The germline CDR1 and CDR2 sequences are SGHDN and FVKESK. This CDR3 contains 16 residues. The CDR3 DNA is TGTGCCAGCAGCCAAGCTCGACAGGCCCGGCACAATGAGCAGTTCTTC. It is translated as CASSQARQARHNEQFF.

The rearrangement links TRBV20-1 to TRBJ2-3, with D possibly matching TRBD2 (5 bases). The CDR3 length is 13 residues. The V end was cut by 5 bases, the J end by 1 base, with 10 bases between. Germline CDR1 and CDR2: DFQATT and SNEGSKA (reference sequence). The CDR3 protein is CSALKGGTDTQYF. The DNA of the CDR3 is TGCAGTGCTCTTAAGGGAGGCACAGATACGCAGTATTTT.

This clonotype was seen ten or more times. For the CDR3, the DNA is TGTGCCACCAGATCCTCGGGACAGGGGACTACTATCCGTCGTTACAATGAGCAGTTCTTC. It yields the protein CATRSSGQGTTIRRYNEQFF. This chain links TRBV24-1 with TRBJ2-1; TRBD1 matches 10 bases. Trimming took 7 bases from V and 4 from J; bases not matched to a gene: 21. The germline CDR1 and CDR2 sequences are KGHDR and SFDVKD. The CDR3 is 20 residues long.

The chain is built from TRBV7-3 and TRBJ2-7, with D perhaps being TRBD1 or TRBD2 (6 bases each). V was pared by 5 bases and J by 1 base, with 12 bases between. The CDR3 extends over 14 amino acids. Germline V gene data show CDR1 as SGHTA and CDR2 as FQGTGA. The CDR3 loop is CASSMEGTSYEQYF. The CDR3 DNA is TGTGCCAGCAGCATGGAGGGGACATCCTACGAGCAGTACTTC.

In this sample, this clonotype turned up a few times. The chain has TRBV29-1 and TRBJ2-4; D gene ambiguous. Trimming stripped 6 bases from V and 1 base from J, with 10 bases between. The germline CDR1 and CDR2 sequences are SQVTM and ANQGSEA. This CDR3 comprises 13 residues. For the CDR3, the DNA is TGCAGCGTCGAAACATCGGCCAAAAACATTCAGTACTTC. As protein: CSVETSAKNIQYF.

The chain employs TRBV7-2 and TRBJ1-5, with D unclear. The CDR3 runs 16 residues. V was pared by 5 bases and J by 1 base, with 15 bases between. Germline CDR1 is SGHTA and CDR2 is FQGNSA. The CDR3 DNA is TGTGCCAGCAGCCCTACGGGGAGAGGGAGCAATCAGCCCCAGCATTTT. This translates into CASSPTGRGSNQPQHF.

The table lists this clonotype with a few counts. The rearrangement joins TRBV9 to TRBJ2-7; D assignment may be TRBD1 or TRBD2 (5 bases each). The CDR3 runs 14 residues. With 0 bases removed from V and 3 bases from J, the gap between germline ends came to 10 bases. Germline V gene lookup returns CDR1 SGDLS and CDR2 YYNGEE. CDR3 nucleotides: TGTGCCAGCAGCGTAGGGGGCCGGGGCTACGAGCAGTACTTC. It codes for CASSVGGRGYEQYF.

This clonotype was counted a few times. The chain uses TRBV29-1 and TRBJ2-1; TRBD1 or TRBD2 may be the D gene (5 bases each). Germline assignment: CDR1 SQVTM and CDR2 ANQGSEA. CDR3 length: 14 residues. V was pared by 4 bases and J by 6 bases, with 16 bases between. The CDR3 region has the DNA TGCAGCGTTGCACTAGGGGTACGGCCCAATGAGCAGTTCTTC. Its protein is CSVALGVRPNEQFF.

This clonotype was picked up a small number of times. The chain joins TRBV7-9 to TRBJ1-2, with D unclear. This CDR3 is built from 15 residues. Germline CDR1 and CDR2: SEHNR and FQNEAQ (reference sequence). V gave up 4 bases and J gave up 2 bases, with 14 bases separating them. CDR3 residues: CASSSHPTENYGYTF. The CDR3 DNA reads TGTGCCAGCAGCTCCCACCCTACTGAGAACTATGGCTACACCTTC.

The CDR3 sequence is CAISASGQGSTEAFF. The CDR3 DNA is TGTGCCATCAGTGCGTCCGGACAGGGGAGCACTGAAGCTTTCTTT. This chain joins TRBV10-3 and TRBJ1-1, with 9 bases lining up with TRBD1. The junction had 7 bases not matched to a gene; V was cut back by 4 bases and J by 4 bases. Germline CDR1 ENHRY, CDR2 SYGVKD. The CDR3 runs 15 residues.

This clonotype has a count of ten or more. This sequence joins TRBV7-8 and TRBJ2-7; TRBD1 matches at 11 bases. Per the germline V gene, CDR1 is SGHVS and CDR2 is FQNEAQ. V was pared by 5 bases and J by 2 bases, with 8 bases of the junction left unmatched. This CDR3 contains 16 residues. The CDR3 coding sequence is TGTGCCAGCAGCAACCCCGGACAGGGGGCCACCTACGAGCAGTACTTC. It translates to CASSNPGQGATYEQYF.

The V and J genes are TRBV20-1 and TRBJ2-4; 8 nucleotides match TRBD1. Germline V gene lookup returns CDR1 DFQATT and CDR2 SNEGSKA (reference sequence). V dropped 5 bases and J dropped 8; count of bases not matched to a gene: 14. The CDR3 loop spans 15 amino acids. The chain's CDR3 is CSARLTGARWDIQYF. The CDR3 nucleotides are TGCAGTGCTCGCTTGACAGGGGCCCGGTGGGACATTCAGTACTTC.

Many counts were recorded for this clonotype. J is TRBJ1-1 and V is TRBV7-6; 7 nucleotides agree with TRBD1. This CDR3 has 15 residues. The trim removed 8 bases at V and 5 bases at J, leaving 14 bases unmatched. Germline V gives CDR1 SGHVS, CDR2 FNYEAQ. CDR3 region: CASGQGDMEGTEAFF. CDR3 nucleotide sequence: TGTGCCAGCGGCCAGGGGGACATGGAAGGAACTGAAGCTTTCTTT.

This clonotype was seen many times. The V gene is TRBV7-9, the J gene TRBJ2-6, with TRBD1 as a possible D gene (5 bases). Germline V CDR1 and CDR2: SEHNR, FQNEAQ (reference sequence). V was cut by 5 bases and J by 3 bases, with 8 bases left in between. The CDR3 has 14 residues. CDR3 DNA sequence: TGTGCCAGCAGCACCACAGGTGGGGCCAACGTCCTGACTTTC. This sequence encodes CASSTTGGANVLTF.

This clonotype has only a few counts. V and J are TRBV9 and TRBJ2-7; a possible D gene is TRBD1 (6 bases). Trimming cost V 3 bases and J 0 bases, with 13 bases left between them. Germline CDR1 and CDR2: SGDLS and YYNGEE. CDR3 length: 15 amino acids. The DNA for the CDR3 is TGTGCCAGCAGCGCTACCACAGGGTCCTCCTACGAGCAGTACTTC. It codes for CASSATTGSSYEQYF.

This clonotype came up a few times. The gene calls are TRBV9 and TRBJ2-5; TRBD2 aligns across 8 bases. Looked up from germline, CDR1 is SGDLS and CDR2 is YYNGEE. The CDR3 has 14 residues. V trimming: 3 bases; J trimming: 2 bases; junction bases outside the gene matches: 3. CDR3 loop: CASSAIAGQETQYF. The CDR3 nucleotides are TGTGCCAGCAGCGCCATAGCGGGGCAAGAGACCCAGTACTTC.

This chain connects TRBV12-3 or TRBV12-4 to TRBJ1-4; 10 bases are a match to TRBD1. CDR3 size: 18 residues. Trimming at V came to 0 bases and at J to 7 bases, leaving 11 bases not matched to a gene. CDR3 DNA: TGTGCCAGCAGTTTAGCGACCCGGGACAGGGGATGGGGTGAAAAACTGTTTTTT. It translates to CASSLATRDRGWGEKLFF.